This TCR beta chain was sequenced in a study of blood T cell repertoires in COVID-19. Overall study: The United States, Italy and Spain supplied acute and convalescent COVID-19 samples.

The data were produced by immunoSEQ multiplex PCR, yet TCRdb's version contains in-frame clones alone and is incomplete. This table holds about 220,000 clones, about 78% found once. This clone was seen a few times. This CDR3 has 16 residues. Germline V gives CDR1 MNHNS, CDR2 SASEGT. V lost 4 bases and J lost 0; bases outside the gene matches: 5. This chain uses TRBV6-1 with TRBJ1-1, with 10 bases lining up with TRBD1. This receptor was obtained from a woman in her 70s with acute or convalescent COVID-19. The sample taken for sequencing was peripheral blood. Here the CDR3 reads CASSGTTGGMNTEAFF. In DNA form, the CDR3 reads TGTGCCAGCAGTGGAACGACAGGGGGCATGAACACTGAAGCTTTCTTT.